The entry below describes one T cell receptor beta chain. The antigen it binds to is not known. There are no base qualities to consult, and no much larger clone falls within one base. CDR1 SGHVS and CDR2 FQNEAQ are derived from the germline V gene. Counted from cysteine to phenylalanine, this CDR3 has 16 amino acids. Left in the record is the CDR3 DNA by itself, 48 bases read in frame from the first base. V is pared back by 1 base and J by 1 base, with 13 bases lying between the germline termini. The data derive from a study of blood T cell repertoires in COVID-19 (dated by TCRdb to the early 2020s). Regarding the complete study: Collaborator samples came from the United States, Italy and Spain and covered acute and convalescent phases of COVID-19. The prospective study material was composed of cDNA or gDNA derived from T cells, B-cell-depleted T cells, or PBMCs. The dataset comprised deeply sampled blood TCRbeta repertoires from subjects exposed to, actively infected with, or recovered from COVID-19. The repertoires were released in a freely available public database meant as a resource for research on the immune response to SARS-CoV-2. Samples came from the ongoing ImmuneRACE study (first 160 participants) plus 1,254 subjects from 6 global collaborators. A de-identified subject ID, COVID-19 status, age in years and sex were almost always included in the sample metadata. HLA class I and class II types, where available, came from metadata supplied by the sample provider rather than from assay-based typing.

TCRbeta CDR3 regions were amplified from genomic DNA by means of the immunoSEQ Assay, a bias-controlled multiplex PCR. The source study handled its data this way. Within the assay, amplification of reference gene primers was used to estimate how many nucleated cells each sample contained. To quantify the absolute abundance of each unique TCRbeta CDR3 rearrangement, sequence reads were collapsed and filtered. Productive Simpson clonality was computed per sample as the square root of Simpson's diversity index over productive rearrangements. The clones in this table, taken by TCRdb from immuneACCESS, are in-frame only. Not every clone is retained; where verified, under half of the shortfall comes from an unresolved V gene, and the cause of the rest is unknown. V and J calls plus clone size are reproduced from that table; the DNA served to infer D and trimming. This sample gives approximately 81,000 clones in total; approximately 90% of them show up just once. Clones ranked in the top ten supply 1.2% of the sample.

Participants in the prospective study were enrolled through a virtual design, were aged about 18 to 90 years, and lived in roughly 25 United States geographic areas. Cohort assignment in the prospective study relied on participant-reported clinical history from a screening survey and a study questionnaire. In the prospective study, whole blood, serum and a nasopharyngeal or oropharyngeal swab were collected from each participant by mobile phlebotomists. Prospective study participants could optionally give additional blood draws and questionnaires over an approximately two-month period. Before DNA extraction, blood samples from the prospective study were shipped at room temperature or frozen. The paper as a whole reports these results and caveats: The quantity of clinical and demographic metadata differed by source and by participant and was supplied without curation.

This receptor was identified in a woman aged 45-65 years with acute COVID-19. Sequencing used PBMCs or T cells enriched from blood (not recorded which). Recombination connected TRBV7-8 to TRBJ1-1, with the D segment identity uncertain. The CDR3 has the sequence CASSLDAGIGNTEAFF. The DNA reads as follows: TGTGCCAGCAGCTTAGATGCGGGGATCGGGAACACTGAAGCTTTCTTT.